This section outlines one TCR beta chain sequence together with its context. Its antigen remains unknown. PCR was performed using 60 Vbeta and 13 Jbeta primers. How the authors handled the data: Roughly 10 million shared chains were among 80 million or so unique TCR beta chains counted in a later analysis. The table came from immunoSEQ multiplex PCR; TCRdb's copy has only in-frame clones and leaves some out. V, J and clone size reflect that table, while D and trimming were determined from the DNA. The sample yields 120,000 to 150,000 clones, 82% seen once. CDR1 is SGHRS, CDR2 YFSETQ, per germline. V lost 6 bases to trimming and J lost 0 bases, with 10 bases between them. CDR3 size: 14 residues. This record belongs to a study of cytomegalovirus exposure and HLA in healthy donors. In the study overall: A previous analysis identified fewer than 130 million unique TCR beta sequences derived from around 180 million T cells. Broader study findings: Apart from CMV serostatus, no immune exposure information was available. A later analysis linked a missense DCLRE1C variant to TCR beta V- and J-gene trimming.

Sequenced: PBMCs. This sequence originates from a male donor in good health and CMV-seronegative. The chain is built from TRBV5-1 and TRBJ2-1, with unresolved D. CDR3 loop: CASNQASSYNEQFF. The DNA of the CDR3 is TGCGCCAGCAACCAGGCCAGCTCCTACAATGAGCAGTTCTTC.